The 7 T cell receptor beta chains below all came from one sample that was sequenced in a study of metastatic and nonmetastatic thyroid tumors. Among the patients, none had received any treatment before thyroid surgery. TCRdb used MiXCR to call clones anew from the PCR reads. Counted here are some 30,000 clones, around 20% occurring once; the ten biggest clones make up under 9.5%. Material: blood. These receptors came from a female donor with papillary thyroid cancer or a benign thyroid nodule (not recorded which). Some clones in this sample may be carry-over from other donors' samples.

This clone was seen repeatedly, ten times or more. This chain joins TRBV20-1 and TRBJ2-7; D is tentatively TRBD1 or TRBD2 (5 bases each). The CDR3 covers 15 residues. V dropped 0 bases and J dropped 3 bases, with 15 bases sitting between them. Germline loops: CDR1 DFQATT, CDR2 SNEGSKA (reference sequence). CDR3 coding DNA: TGCAGTGCTAGAGATCAGCCCGGGGACCTCTACGAGCAGTACTTC. It yields the protein CSARDQPGDLYEQYF.

The genes are TRBV9 and TRBJ1-1; maybe TRBD1 (5 bases). The CDR3 length is 13 residues. The germline V and J ends were trimmed by 3 bases and 1 base, with 7 bases remaining between them. Looked up from germline, CDR1 is SGDLS and CDR2 is YYNGEE. CDR3 DNA: TGTGCCAGCAGCGCAGGGCAGAACACTGAAGCTTTCTTT. Translation gives CASSAGQNTEAFF.

The table lists this clone with many counts. The chain combines TRBV28 with TRBJ2-7; D ambiguous. The germline V gene encodes CDR1 MDHEN and CDR2 SYDVKM. The CDR3 totals 12 residues. V was cut by 2 bases and J by 2 bases, with 4 bases left in between. CDR3 coding DNA: TGTGCCAGCAGTTTAGTGGCCTACGAGCAGTACTTC. It specifies CASSLVAYEQYF.

As to this clone: A read error is possible here, since a much larger clone lies one base away. J is TRBJ2-7 and V is TRBV29-1; either TRBD1 or TRBD2 may supply D (5 bases each). The CDR3 extends over 13 amino acids. The germline V gene encodes CDR1 SQVTM and CDR2 ANQGSEA. The CDR3 region is CSVARQWDHEQYF. The CDR3 DNA is TGCAGTGTCGCCCGACAATGGGACCACGAGCAGTACTTC.

The gene calls are TRBV30 and TRBJ1-1; a possible D gene is TRBD1 (6 bases). Per germline, CDR1 GTSNPN and CDR2 SVGIG (reference sequence). This CDR3 is built from 15 residues. V was pared by 0 bases and J by 7 bases, with 18 bases between. The CDR3 sequence: CAWSVRWAGVSEAFF. The CDR3 DNA is TGTGCCTGGAGTGTAAGATGGGCAGGGGTGAGTGAAGCTTTCTTT. Combining the CDR3 with reference TRBV30 and TRBJ1-1 gives the whole variable domain SQTIHQWPATLVQPVGSPLSLECTVEGTSNPNLYWYRQAAGRGLQLLFYSVGIGQISSEVPQNLSASRPQDRQFILSSKKLLLSDSGFYLCAWSVRWAGVSEAFFGQGTRLTVV.

This clone was counted between two and nine times. The chain joins TRBV27 to TRBJ2-1; no reliable D call. CDR3 size: 11 residues. Germline assignment: CDR1 MNHEY and CDR2 SMNVEV (reference sequence). Trimming shortened V by 4 bases and J by 9 bases, and 7 bases separated the two germline ends. CDR3 DNA: TGTGCCAGCAGTTCAGTCGGTGAGCAGTTCTTC. Protein sequence: CASSSVGEQFF.

Many counts were recorded for this clone. Possible read error: a much larger clone is one base away. Different DNA sequences within this sample yield the same CDR3. V usage is TRBV3-1 and J usage is TRBJ1-2; the D gene is possibly TRBD1 (5 bases). Germline values: CDR1 LGHDT, CDR2 YNNKEL (reference sequence). Trimming removed 1 base from V and 6 bases from J, with 18 bases in between. The CDR3 is 16 residues long. The CDR3 nucleotides read TGTGCCAGCAGCCAAGGAAGAGGGGATAAGGGGAATGGCTACACCTTC. Translating gives CASSQGRGDKGNGYTF. Together with reference TRBV3-1 and TRBJ1-2, the CDR3 gives the full variable domain: DTAVSQTPKYLVTQMGNDKSIKCEQNLGHDTMYWYKQDSKKFLKIMFSYNNKELIINETVPNRFSPKSPDKAHLNLHINSLELGDSAVYFCASSQGRGDKGNGYTFGSGTRLTVV.